This T cell receptor (beta chain) originates from a study of T cell repertoires in cytomegalovirus infection. TCRdb re-derived calls from the reads in MiXCR, one entry per CDR3 protein. Among under 200,000 distinct CDR3 sequences listed, approximately 9.6% were seen once. The CDR3 runs to 12 residues. Per germline, CDR1 SGHTA and CDR2 FQGNSA. The V gene lost 6 bases and the J gene lost 6 bases, with 11 bases spanning the gap. This clonotype was detected many times. The antigen remains unidentified. Points from the study as a whole: The ex vivo response was dominated by HLA-C-restricted CMV-specific TCR beta clonotypes.

The chain is built from TRBV7-2 and TRBJ1-1; D gene uncertain. The receptor was derived from a human donor in good health (CMV status not recorded). Some clones in this sample may be carry-over from other donors' samples. Source material: PBMCs. The CDR3 DNA reads TGTGCCAGCAGGGCGGATATATCTGAAGCTTTCTTT. Encoded protein: CASRADISEAFF.